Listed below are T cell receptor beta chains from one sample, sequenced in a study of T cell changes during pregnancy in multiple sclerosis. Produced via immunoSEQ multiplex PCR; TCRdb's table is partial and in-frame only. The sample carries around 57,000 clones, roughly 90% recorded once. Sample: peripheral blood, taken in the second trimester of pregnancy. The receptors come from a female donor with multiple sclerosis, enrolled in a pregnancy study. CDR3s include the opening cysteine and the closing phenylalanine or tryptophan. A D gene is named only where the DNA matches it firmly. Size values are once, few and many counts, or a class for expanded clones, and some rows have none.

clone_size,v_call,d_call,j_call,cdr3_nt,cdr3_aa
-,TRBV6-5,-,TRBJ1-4,TGTGCCAGCAGTTACTCGGAACTAGAAAAACTGTTTTTT,CASSYSELEKLFF
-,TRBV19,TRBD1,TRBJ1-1,TGTGCCAGTAGTATCTCCAGGGGGCAGACTAAAGCTTTCTTT,CASSISRGQTKAFF
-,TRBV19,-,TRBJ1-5,TGTGCCAGTTACTCAGGGTTGGGGTTTGGCAATCAGCCCCAGCATTTT,CASYSGLGFGNQPQHF
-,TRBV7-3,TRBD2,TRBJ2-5,TGTGCCAGCAGCTTAACACCTCGGACTAGCGGCAGTGCTGTCCAAGAGACCCAGTACTTC,CASSLTPRTSGSAVQETQYF
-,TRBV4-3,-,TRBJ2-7,TGCGCCAGCAGCCCGAGGGCTCTAGGAGCCTACGAGCAGTACTTC,CASSPRALGAYEQYF
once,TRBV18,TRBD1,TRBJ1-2,TGTGCCAGCTCAGAGGGACAGGGGAGAGACTATGGCTACACCTTC,CASSEGQGRDYGYTF
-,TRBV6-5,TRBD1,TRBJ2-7,TGCAGGGGGTTCGAGCAGTACTTC,CRGFEQYF
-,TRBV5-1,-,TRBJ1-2,TGCGCCAGCAGCCTAGACAGGCTCGGTTTGGGGGGCTACACCTTC,CASSLDRLGLGGYTF
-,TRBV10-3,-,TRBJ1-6,TGTGCCATTACCCCCGGGAATTCACCCCTCCACTTT,CAITPGNSPLHF
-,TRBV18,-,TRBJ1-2,TGTGCCAGCTCACCCACAGGGCAAGACTATGGCTACACCTTC,CASSPTGQDYGYTF
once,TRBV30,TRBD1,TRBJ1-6,TGTGCCTGGAGTGTACCGACAGGGAGCCTCTATAATTCACCCCTCCACTTT,CAWSVPTGSLYNSPLHF
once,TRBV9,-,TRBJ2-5,TGTGCCAGCAGCGTCGGGATTCCTTTTGGGACCCAGTACTTC,CASSVGIPFGTQYF
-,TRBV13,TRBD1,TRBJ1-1,TGTGCCAGCAGCTCGACAGGGGTTCGGACTGAAGCTTTCTTT,CASSSTGVRTEAFF
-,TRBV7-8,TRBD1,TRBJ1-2,TGTGCCAGCAGCAAGACAGGGCGGTCTAACTATGGCTACACCTTC,CASSKTGRSNYGYTF
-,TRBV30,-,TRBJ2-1,TGTGCCTGGGGCCTGGTGCACAATGAGCAGTTCTTC,CAWGLVHNEQFF
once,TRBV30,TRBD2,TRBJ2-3,TGTGCCTGGAGCCGGGGACTAGCGGGGGGGACAGATACGCAGTATTTT,CAWSRGLAGGTDTQYF
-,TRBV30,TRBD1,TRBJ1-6,TGTGCCTACCGGGACAGTCCAAATTCACCCCTCCACTTT,CAYRDSPNSPLHF
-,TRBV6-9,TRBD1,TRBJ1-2,TGTGCCAGCAGCTGGTGGGGACAGGGTGTCCGGGGCTACACCTTC,CASSWWGQGVRGYTF